This entry lists 9 T cell receptor beta chains sequenced from one sample in a study of human T cells and chemical hapten exposure. Time point here: patch test 3, about 24 weeks after DPC sensitization. Specified treatment: therapeutic diphenylcyclopropenone sensitization with weekly scalp DPC. A single record per CDR3 protein comes from TCRdb applying MiXCR to the RACE reads. The sample lists roughly 200,000 distinct CDR3 sequences, more than 20% seen once, with 2% to 2.5% in the top ten. This material consisted of whole blood, taken in connection with sensitization to the hapten diphenylcyclopropenone (DPC). Source of these receptors: a woman aged 40 to 50 with alopecia areata. Some clones in this sample may be carry-over from other donors' samples.

The chain carries TRBV28 and TRBJ1-2; weak D call: TRBD1 (6 bases). This CDR3 contains 13 residues. Germline lookup yields CDR1 MDHEN and CDR2 SYDVKM. V lost 6 bases and J 4 bases, leaving 12 bases between the germline ends. The CDR3 sequence is CASRPTGVYGYTF. Written as DNA, the CDR3 is TGTGCCAGCAGACCGACAGGTGTCTATGGCTACACCTTC.

This clonotype has more than one count but fewer than ten. The V and J genes are TRBV6-2 or TRBV6-3 and TRBJ2-1; the D is unclear. The CDR3 has 15 amino acids. CDR1 and CDR2 from the germline V gene are MNHEY and SVGEGT. Trimming removed 8 bases from V and 4 bases from J, with 18 bases in between. CDR3 in amino acids: CASGSSSPRYNEQFF. Written as DNA, the CDR3 is TGTGCCAGCGGATCGAGTAGTCCAAGGTACAATGAGCAGTTCTTC.

This chain joins TRBV4-2 and TRBJ2-3, with 10 bases matching TRBD1. The V segment lost 3 bases and the J segment 6 bases; nucleotides outside the gene matches: 12. The V gene's germline CDR1 is LGHNA and CDR2 YNFKEQ. The CDR3 totals 17 residues. The DNA for the CDR3 is TGTGCCAGCAGCCAGCCGGGACAGGGGCTGGGAGGCGATACGCAGTATTTT. Translated, it gives CASSQPGQGLGGDTQYF.

CDR3 nucleotide sequence: TGTGCCAGCAGCTTAGAAGGCGGGACTTACAATGAGCAGTTCTTC. This translates into CASSLEGGTYNEQFF. The chain couples TRBV7-2 to TRBJ2-1; tentative D call: TRBD2 (6 bases). The length of the CDR3 is 15 residues. Trimming removed 1 base at V and 4 bases at J, with 11 bases between. Germline V gene lookup returns CDR1 SGHTA and CDR2 FQGNSA.

V is TRBV7-2 and J is TRBJ2-7, with D hard to call. Trimming shortened V by 4 bases and J by 6 bases, and 7 bases separated the two germline ends. Germline CDR1 SGHTA, CDR2 FQGNSA. This CDR3 has 11 amino acids. The CDR3 DNA is TGTGCCAGCAGCTCGTGTAGCGAGCAGTACTTC. Protein: CASSSCSEQYF.

This clonotype showed up just a few times. V gene TRBV4-3 combines with J gene TRBJ2-3; TRBD2 matches 7 bases. This CDR3 has 17 residues. V was clipped by 0 bases and J by 0 bases; unmatched bases: 6. Germline V gene lookup returns CDR1 LGHNA and CDR2 YSLEER. In nucleotides, the CDR3 is TGCGCCAGCAGCCAAGAGCCTAGCGGATCTAGCACAGATACGCAGTATTTT. It translates to CASSQEPSGSSTDTQYF.

This chain joins TRBV20-1 and TRBJ1-4; D is perhaps TRBD1 (5 bases). The CDR3 is made up of 13 amino acids. V was shortened by 4 bases and J by 8 bases, with 14 bases between the two germline ends. Germline loops: CDR1 DFQATT, CDR2 SNEGSKA (reference sequence). For the CDR3, the DNA is TGCAGTGCTATAAAAGGGGTGGGCGAAAAACTGTTTTTT. This encodes CSAIKGVGEKLFF.

V usage is TRBV6-5 and J usage is TRBJ2-1; no definite D call. Germline assignment: CDR1 MNHEY and CDR2 SVGAGI. Trimming pared 5 bases from V and 8 bases from J, leaving 19 bases between. The CDR3 loop spans 15 amino acids. In DNA form, the CDR3 reads TGTGCCAGCAGTGAAGGGTATGGAGTGGGCGATGAGCAGTTCTTC. It encodes CASSEGYGVGDEQFF.

Many counts were recorded for this clonotype. The junction departs from the called germline gene at one end, perhaps through a read error. This rearrangement joins TRBV6-6 to TRBJ2-1; D gene ambiguous. This CDR3 is built from 10 residues. The germline CDR1 and CDR2 sequences are MNHNY and SVGAGI (reference sequence). CDR3 DNA: TGTGCCAGCGGTTACATTGAGCAGTTCTTC. It is translated as CASGYIEQFF.